This TCR beta chain was retrieved from a study of cytomegalovirus exposure and HLA in healthy donors (TCRdb year 2017). For the study in its entirety: In an earlier analysis of 587 of the donors, 276 Gb of sequence data and approximately 120 million unique TCR beta sequences from roughly 190 million T cells were reported. An early release covering 550 to 650 HLA-typed donors comprised approximately 290 gigabases of sequencing data and tens of millions of unique TCR sequences. Among the roughly 390 genotyped donors, more than 70% belonged to the genetic ancestry cluster associated with self-reported Caucasian donors. The study aimed to test whether cataloging public T cell receptors could reveal signatures of past pathogen exposure. Using immunosequencing, the study profiled T cell repertoires from roughly 650 subjects and related those repertoires to cytomegalovirus serostatus. Along with the roughly 700-subject first cohort, a separate validation cohort of about 110 different subjects was used. To predict cytomegalovirus infection status, the study brought together high-throughput TCR immunosequencing, statistical association of individual TCRs with disease status, and machine learning. In a later analysis, previously published TCR beta repertoires from 550 to 750 donors were re-analyzed and high-resolution HLA genotyping was added so that TCR occurrence patterns could be studied. The later analysis used no new phenotypic data to find candidate immune exposures, relying instead on TCR beta sequences and their occurrence across donors. To decide whether each TCR beta V gene segment behaved as functional or pseudogenic, an earlier analysis of approximately 620 of the donors relied on high-throughput TCR beta sequencing. Alongside the repertoire data, information on donor age, sex, ethnicity and CMV serostatus was compiled. A later genetic analysis used genome-wide SNP genotypes for about three fifths of the 666 donors, treating that subset as a discovery cohort. Every discovery cohort repertoire had been produced on one sequencing platform. Class I and class II HLA loci were covered by the typing at four-digit resolution. Typing coverage varied by locus: 629-630 donors for A, B, C, DRB1 and DQB1; roughly 510 for DQA1; about 600 for DPA1; approximately 450 for DPB1. Because of strong linkage in the cohort, roughly five DR-DQ haplotypes were treated as single units for association and clustering. Among 350 to 400 genotyped donors of the cohort, an average of 235,054 unique TCR beta nucleotide sequences were sequenced per donor, roughly 18% of them non-productive. Study-wide conclusions, independent of this receptor: Correlated functional status among segregating V segments might be attributable to linkage disequilibrium, but an unknown experimental factor could not be ruled out. An association between a missense DCLRE1C variant and V-gene and J-gene trimming of TCR beta chains was found in a later genetic analysis and replicated in an independent cohort. The presence/absence analyses assumed that sequencing depth was roughly uniform across donors, and that assumption may not be true. A total of 150 or so TCR beta chains were listed by the study as associated with cytomegalovirus. In a later analysis, 16,951 TCR beta sequences were associated with specific HLA alleles at a false discovery rate of 0.05. Broadly in line with IMGT annotations, most TCR beta V segments showed up in productive rearrangements about 87% or about 30% of the time in an earlier analysis of several hundred of the donors. A further reported finding was that TCR beta sequences accurately predicted the HLA-A and HLA-B alleles for most subjects in the first cohort. Most TCR sequences were seen in very few donors, while some public TCRs were found in many individuals. The authors suggested that the approach could potentially be extended to other disease states and immunological phenotypes. Assigning TCR associations to individual alleles was difficult when HLA alleles, especially DR and DQ, strongly co-occurred. In vitro tests confirmed that a few of the cytomegalovirus-associated TCR beta chains recognize cytomegalovirus antigens. Because counts were too low, 15 to 20 rarely observed V segments, including chromosome 9 orphons, were excluded from the earlier analysis of 587 of the donors. This cohort had only TCR beta chains sequenced, and the lack of alpha or paired-chain data limited which features could be detected. In a later genetic analysis, fewer N-insertions in productive TCRs were reported among donors in an Asian-associated ancestry cluster than the approximately 710-donor mean. CMV serostatus was the only immune exposure information available for the cohort. A later analysis found that most CMV-associated TCR beta chains appeared HLA-restricted, with HLA associations seemingly driven largely by CMV exposure. Because some donors lacked HLA typing at each locus, the association tests relied only on the typed subset. A later analysis found that HLA-associated TCR beta chains were more clonally expanded and had lower generation probabilities than equally common non-associated chains. The classifier was reported to diagnose cytomegalovirus status with high specificity and sensitivity in both the original cohort and the validation cohort. A cluster of highly shared sequence variants was judged likely to be a technical artifact of the sequencing pipeline. The 87-base-pair reads could not distinguish some IMGT-functional V segments, including TRBV6-2 and TRBV6-3, so those segments were excluded. According to a later analysis, TCR association rates differed among HLA loci, with DRB1 alleles showing the most associated TCRs and HLA-C alleles showing the fewest. Several of the top co-occurrence clusters appeared to be linked to parvovirus B19, influenza, CMV and Epstein-Barr virus, according to a later analysis.

A word on this clone: Its specific antigen is unknown. The input lacks base qualities; no much larger clone sits a single base away.

V and J are truncated by 8 bases and 1 base respectively, leaving an intervening sequence of 9 bases. Including the terminal cysteine and phenylalanine, the CDR3 comprises 13 residues. Just the 39-base CDR3 DNA is kept, in frame starting at base 1. CDR1 and CDR2 were assigned from the germline V gene (reference sequence) as SEHNR and FQNEAQ. Receptors were amplified or captured by the immunoSEQ multiplex PCR assay. A mixture of 60 forward primers for TCR Vbeta segments and 13 reverse primers for TCR Jbeta segments was used in the multiplex PCR. The CDR3 region of rearranged TCR beta genes was amplified from genomic DNA by a multiplex PCR assay. Amplified TCR beta libraries were sequenced as 87-base-pair reads on the Illumina HiSeq System. On the authors' methods: A later analysis tallied approximately 87 million unique TCR beta chains across the 650 to 750 repertoires, and about 10 million of those chains were shared by two or more donors. A nearest-neighbor algorithm error-corrected the raw reads and collapsed the reads into unique sequences, merging closely related sequences to remove PCR and sequencing errors. To assign V, D and J gene segments, CDR3 sequences were aligned to IMGT reference sequences. For a sequence to be retained, a match of at least six nucleotides to both a V gene segment and a J gene segment was required. A rearrangement counted as productive if the CDR3 had no stop codons and remained in frame with V and J, and every other rearrangement counted as non-productive. CDR3 was defined by IMGT convention, running from the second conserved V-encoded cysteine to the conserved J-encoded phenylalanine. The earlier analysis of about 560 of the donors excluded any sequence lacking an unambiguous match to a single V gene segment. An earlier analysis of a few hundred of the donors called V segments functional above 56.7% productive rearrangements and segregating when the between-donor standard deviation exceeded 5%. A statistical classification framework was developed to diagnose cytomegalovirus status using the catalog of TCR beta chain sequences. In a later analysis, V and J genes were assigned by comparing TCR nucleotide sequences against IMGT/GENE-DB human TR gene sequences. In a later analysis, CDR3 sequences and most-parsimonious VDJ recombination scenarios were assigned using the TCRdist pipeline. In a later analysis, each TCR beta chain was defined by its CDR3 amino acid sequence together with its V-gene family, and reads lacking a unique V-gene family were excluded. To address suspected cross-contamination and a sequencing artifact, a later analysis removed approximately 600 highly shared, low-generation-probability nucleotide sequences. In a later analysis, a clonal expansion index for each public chain was calculated from normalized within-repertoire ranks of inferred template counts. In a later analysis, generation probabilities were computed using a VDJ recombination model fitted to out-of-frame rearrangements, and the results were checked against IGoR. In a later analysis, TCR-TCR, TCR-HLA and TCR-CMV co-occurrence was scored with hypergeometric tests, and a repertoire-size bias correction was applied to TCR pairs. False discovery rates were estimated in a later analysis by permuting HLA or CMV assignments 20 times. A later analysis grouped co-occurring TCRs with DBSCAN, adding TCRdist sequence similarity when clustering within HLA-allele-positive subsets. Repertoires with fewer than 30,000 or more than 120,000 public chains were left out of co-occurrence clustering, as were five repertoires with anomalous nucleotide sharing. What TCRdb holds here is the immuneACCESS table cut down to in-frame rearrangements. Part of the clones is not present; checked against another copy, under half of the missing clones reflect an unresolved V gene, and the others are unexplained. V and J calls and clone size are those listed in that table; D and trimming were worked out from the DNA. This sample lists about 120,000 clones; more than 60% were detected once. The top ten clones comprise around 2.7% of the sample.

The cohort was made up of several hundred healthy bone marrow donors. At the time of sampling, all cohort members were nominally healthy, though unrecorded immune exposures were likely present. The donor tested CMV seropositive and was one of the 289 seropositive cohort members. A peripheral blood sample was collected from each donor, and TCR beta sequencing was performed on peripheral blood mononuclear cells. Genomic DNA extraction from the blood cell samples was performed with the Qiagen DNeasy Blood Extraction Kit. The rearranged segments are TRBV7-9 and TRBJ1-5, and TRBD1 may be the D gene, going by 6 matching bases. The sequence was obtained from a woman aged 40 to 49 in good health and CMV-seropositive. Sequenced: PBMCs. The DNA reads TGTGCCAGCGGGGGCTTGAGCAATCAGCCCCAGCATTTT. This yields the protein CASGGLSNQPQHF.